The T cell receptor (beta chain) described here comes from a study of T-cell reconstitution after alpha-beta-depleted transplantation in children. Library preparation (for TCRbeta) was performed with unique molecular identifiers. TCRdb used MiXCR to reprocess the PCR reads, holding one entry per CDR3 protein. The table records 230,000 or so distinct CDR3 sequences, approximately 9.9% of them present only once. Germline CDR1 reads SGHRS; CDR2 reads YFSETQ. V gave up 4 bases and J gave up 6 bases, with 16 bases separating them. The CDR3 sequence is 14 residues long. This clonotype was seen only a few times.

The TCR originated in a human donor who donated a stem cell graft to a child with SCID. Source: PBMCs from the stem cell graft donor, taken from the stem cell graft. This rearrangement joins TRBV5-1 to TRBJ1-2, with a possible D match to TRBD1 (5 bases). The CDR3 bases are TGCGCCAGCAGCCGGCCCTCTGGGGACGATGGCTACACCTTC. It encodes CASSRPSGDDGYTF.